In its sample, the clone carrying this T cell receptor beta chain was seen once. Its antigen is not known. The repertoire was sequenced with immunoSEQ multiplex PCR; TCRdb's copy has only in-frame clones and lacks some. The sample comprises 11,000 to 15,000 clones, 87% of which are singletons, and roughly 6.3% rests with the top ten. V lost 0 bases and J lost 4, with 12 bases in between. CDR1 and CDR2 from the germline V gene are LNHDA and SQIVND (reference sequence). This CDR3 comprises 15 residues. This sample is part of a study of OX40 agonist ivuxolimab in advanced cancers. Study-wide points: CD4+ and CD8+ blood T cells expanded clonally by week 6 at 0.1 to 3.0 mg/kg.

V gene TRBV19 combines with J gene TRBJ1-2; D unclear. The source of this sequence is an adult with an advanced solid tumor such as melanoma, head and neck, liver or kidney cancer. Sequences were derived from CD4+ or CD8+ T cells sorted from blood, sampled in a trial of the OX40 agonist ivuxolimab. CDR3 in amino acids: CASSIEVTAGYGYTF. In DNA form, the CDR3 reads TGTGCCAGTAGTATAGAGGTAACGGCTGGCTATGGCTACACCTTC.